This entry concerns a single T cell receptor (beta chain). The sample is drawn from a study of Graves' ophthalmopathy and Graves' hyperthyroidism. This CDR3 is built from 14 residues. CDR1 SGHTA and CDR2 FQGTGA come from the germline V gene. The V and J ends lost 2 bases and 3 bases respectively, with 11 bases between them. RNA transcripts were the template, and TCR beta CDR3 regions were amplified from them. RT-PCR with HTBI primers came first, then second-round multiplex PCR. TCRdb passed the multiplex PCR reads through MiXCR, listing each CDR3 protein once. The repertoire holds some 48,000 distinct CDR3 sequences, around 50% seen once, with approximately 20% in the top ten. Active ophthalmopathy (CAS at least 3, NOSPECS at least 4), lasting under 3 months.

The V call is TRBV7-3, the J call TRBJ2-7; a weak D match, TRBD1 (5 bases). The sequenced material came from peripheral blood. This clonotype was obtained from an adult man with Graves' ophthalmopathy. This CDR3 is CASSLGHGIYEQYF. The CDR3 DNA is TGTGCCAGCAGCTTAGGACACGGCATCTACGAGCAGTACTTC.